This T cell receptor (beta chain) was captured by sequencing in a study of blood T cell repertoires in COVID-19. Study background: Acute and convalescent COVID-19 specimens originated in the United States, Italy and Spain. PBMCs, B-cell-depleted T cells, or T cells were the source of the cDNA or gDNA that made up the material.

V lost 3 bases and J 2 bases, leaving 11 bases between the germline ends. The germline CDR1 and CDR2 sequences are SGHNT and YYREEE (reference sequence). CDR3 length: 15 residues. Study processing details: Counts of nucleated cells, estimated from reference gene primer amplification, were obtained. Produced via immunoSEQ multiplex PCR; TCRdb's table is partial and in-frame only. That table gives V, J and clone size, and the DNA gave D and trimming. Here the sample spans around 380,000 clones, approximately 77% being singletons. This receptor was identified in a human donor with acute or convalescent COVID-19. The donor label of this sample is uncertain. Source material: peripheral blood. The chain is built from TRBV5-4 and TRBJ2-2, with D maybe TRBD1 (6 bases). This chain's CDR3 is CASSYDRRNTGELFF. CDR3 nucleotides: TGTGCCAGCAGCTACGACAGGCGCAACACCGGGGAGCTGTTTTTT.